This TCR beta chain was found in a study of blood T cell repertoires in COVID-19. Study overall: Whether acute or convalescent, the COVID-19 samples came from the United States, Italy and Spain.

The CDR3 has 15 amino acids. Germline V gene lookup returns CDR1 SGHDT and CDR2 YYEEEE. V was shortened by 4 bases and J by 4 bases, with 14 bases between the two germline ends. Using immunoSEQ multiplex PCR, the repertoire was profiled, and TCRdb retains in-frame clones only, with some absent. Altogether approximately 73,000 clones are present, around nine tenths being singletons, with the ten largest covering roughly 2%. The chain is built from TRBV5-6 and TRBJ1-4; no reliable D call. Sequencing input: peripheral blood. The clonotype was recovered from a woman aged 60-75 years with acute or convalescent COVID-19. The CDR3 protein is CASSLGLGLNEKLFF. The CDR3 region has the DNA TGTGCCAGCAGCCTCGGACTCGGCCTTAATGAAAAACTGTTTTTT.